Included here is one T cell receptor beta chain sequence, with context. This record belongs to a study of OX40 agonist ivuxolimab in advanced cancers. Across the study: Patients received ivuxolimab, an agonistic anti-OX40 (CD134) antibody. Ivuxolimab was delivered to patients intravenously every 2 weeks at doses spanning 0.01 to 10 mg/kg.

The CDR3 has 14 residues. Germline V CDR1 and CDR2: SGHRS, YFSETQ. Libraries were prepared by immunoSEQ multiplex PCR; TCRdb keeps only in-frame clonotypes and omits some of them. Found here are fewer than 110,000 clones, around 93% of them singletons; the top ten hold roughly 1.1%. The receptor's source is an adult with an advanced solid tumor such as melanoma, head and neck, liver or kidney cancer. The sample here was CD4+ or CD8+ T cells sorted from blood, taken in a trial of the OX40 agonist ivuxolimab. This rearrangement joins TRBV5-1 to TRBJ2-5; D unresolved. TRBJ2-7 explains the end of the DNA better; the J call may be wrong. In nucleotides, the CDR3 is TGCGCCAGCAGCACGTTTTCGGGCCTCTACGAGCAGTACTTC. Translated: CASSTFSGLYEQYF.